This TCR beta chain was sequenced during a study of blood T cell repertoires in COVID-19. Across the study: Sites in the United States, Italy and Spain provided acute and convalescent COVID-19 samples. In each case, the material was cDNA or gDNA derived from T cells, B-cell-depleted T cells, or PBMCs.

Original processing notes: Estimation of nucleated cell counts was performed using reference gene primer amplification. Sequenced by immunoSEQ multiplex PCR; TCRdb stores in-frame clones only, minus some. V and J calls and clone size are given by that table; D and trimming were obtained from the DNA. The sample lists hundreds of thousands of clones, around 86% occurring once. The V end was cut by 4 bases, the J end by 3 bases, with 14 bases between. The CDR3 sequence is 15 residues long. Germline CDR1 SGHAT, CDR2 FQNNGV. The V call is TRBV11-2, the J call TRBJ2-3; maybe TRBD2 (5 bases). This TCR derives from a woman aged 25 to 45 with active or convalescent COVID-19. Source material: peripheral blood. The CDR3 DNA sequence: TGTGCCAGCAGCTCTATCAAGGGAGTTACAGATACGCAGTATTTT. Amino acids: CASSSIKGVTDTQYF.